These 5 T cell receptor beta chains share one sample of origin, sequenced in a study of CD8+ T cells in alopecia areata. cDNA serving as the sequencing template came from extracted, reverse transcribed RNA. The data were produced by immunoSEQ multiplex PCR, yet TCRdb's version contains in-frame clones alone and is incomplete. The top ten hold over 0.85% of the sample, which has around 140,000 clones, roughly half seen once. Source: CD4+ T cells sorted from blood, taken at week 0. Every receptor here comes from a human donor with alopecia areata.

This clone was observed a handful of times. The rearrangement joins TRBV7-3 to TRBJ1-2; 10 nucleotides match TRBD1. The CDR3 extends over 13 amino acids. The V and J ends lost 5 bases and 7 bases, in that order; junction bases with no gene match: 4. Per the germline V gene, CDR1 is SGHTA and CDR2 is FQGTGA. In DNA form, the CDR3 reads TGTGCCAGCAGCCGGGACAGGGGCGTTGGCTACACCTTC. It is translated as CASSRDRGVGYTF.

The chain links TRBV7-8 to TRBJ1-4; the D is unclear. The CDR3 runs 15 residues. CDR1 is SGHVS and CDR2 is FQNEAQ in the germline V gene. Trimming cost V 1 base and J 3 bases, with 9 bases left between them. The CDR3 is CASSLGNRPNEKLFF. The CDR3 DNA follows: TGTGCCAGCAGCTTAGGAAACAGACCTAATGAAAAACTGTTTTTT.

The chain is built from TRBV6-5 and TRBJ2-1; D perhaps matches TRBD2 (6 bases). The CDR3 consists of 16 residues. Germline V lookup: CDR1 MNHEY, CDR2 SVGAGI. Between the trimmed V and J ends, which lost 4 bases and 0 bases, there was a span of 13 bases. CDR3 residues: CASSSIQRASYNEQFF. The CDR3 DNA is TGTGCCAGCAGTTCAATACAGCGGGCCTCCTACAATGAGCAGTTCTTC.

The chain carries TRBV7-2 and TRBJ2-3; D gene ambiguous. The germline gives CDR1 SGHTA, CDR2 FQGNSA. The length of the CDR3 is 16 residues. With 1 base removed from V and 2 bases from J, the gap between germline ends came to 13 bases. CDR3 amino acids: CASSLVGLRFTDTQYF. The CDR3 DNA follows: TGTGCCAGCAGCTTAGTAGGCCTGCGGTTCACAGATACGCAGTATTTT.

This clone was recorded once. This chain joins TRBV5-1 and TRBJ2-7; the D gene is possibly TRBD1 (6 bases). Germline assignment: CDR1 SGHRS and CDR2 YFSETQ. The CDR3 is 16 residues long. V lost 2 bases and J lost 4, with 19 bases in between. The CDR3 nucleotides are TGCGCCAGCAGCTTCTCCGGATGGGGGCAAACTTACGAGCAGTACTTC. It specifies CASSFSGWGQTYEQYF.